A single sample gave rise to the 10 T cell receptor beta chains below, sequenced in a study of CD8 T cells in Susac syndrome. RNA amounts of roughly 0.45 to 1 ug underwent reverse transcription with random hexamers. TCRdb reprocessed the immunoSEQ multiplex PCR reads via MiXCR and lists one record per CDR3 protein. The top ten clones hold around 0.087% of a sample with about 150,000 distinct CDR3 sequences, about 92% of them seen once. The sequenced sample was CD4+ T cells from PBMCs. Receptors were obtained from a human donor in good health.

This chain joins TRBV6-4 and TRBJ1-2; tentatively, D is TRBD1 (6 bases). From germline, CDR1 is MRHNA and CDR2 SNTAGT. This CDR3 is 13 amino acids long. V gave up 7 bases and J gave up 4 bases, with 13 bases separating them. CDR3 sequence reads: CASIQDSAYGYTF. The CDR3 coding sequence is TGTGCCAGCATTCAGGACAGCGCCTATGGCTACACCTTC.

The chain recombines TRBV7-2 with TRBJ2-1; 7 nucleotides line up with TRBD1. Trimming took 1 base from V and 5 from J; bases not matched to a gene: 11. The CDR3 is 17 residues long. Germline lookup yields CDR1 SGHTA and CDR2 FQGNSA. CDR3 sequence: CASSLVMSQGLHNEQFF. In DNA, the CDR3 is TGTGCCAGCAGCTTAGTTATGTCACAGGGGTTACACAATGAGCAGTTCTTC.

This chain links TRBV29-1 with TRBJ2-1; TRBD2 might be the D (5 bases). The CDR3 loop spans 11 amino acids. Germline assignment: CDR1 SQVTM and CDR2 ANQGSEA. The V end was cut by 4 bases, the J end by 8 bases, with 9 bases between. Here the CDR3 DNA reads TGCAGCGTTGGTGAGGGAGATGAGCAGTTCTTC. Amino acids: CSVGEGDEQFF.

The CDR3 DNA follows: TGTGCCAGCAGCTTTAAGACAGGGGGCGCAGATACGCAGTATTTT. Protein sequence: CASSFKTGGADTQYF. This chain connects TRBV5-4 to TRBJ2-3, with TRBD1 matching 10 bases. V dropped 2 bases and J dropped 4; count of bases not matched to a gene: 4. The CDR3 totals 15 residues. The germline V gene encodes CDR1 SGHNT and CDR2 YYREEE (reference sequence).

This clonotype was detected only once. This rearrangement joins TRBV7-2 to TRBJ1-6; D is ambiguous. From germline, CDR1 is SGHTA and CDR2 FQGNSA. V gave up 1 base and J gave up 0 bases, with 13 bases separating them. There are 18 residues in the CDR3. As DNA, the CDR3 is TGTGCCAGCAGCTTAGTGGCTCAGCGTAGCTCCTATAATTCACCCCTCCACTTT. Translated: CASSLVAQRSSYNSPLHF.

The chain has TRBV5-1 and TRBJ2-5, with D hard to call. Germline V gene data show CDR1 as SGHRS and CDR2 as YFSETQ. This CDR3 has 13 residues. Trimming cost V 1 base and J 2 bases, with 6 bases left between them. The CDR3 nucleotides read TGCGCCAGCAGCTTGACTTGGCAAGAGACCCAGTACTTC. Residues: CASSLTWQETQYF.

This chain joins TRBV5-1 and TRBJ1-1, with D possibly TRBD1 on 5 matching bases. Trimming took 0 bases from V and 5 from J, leaving 14 bases between them. Germline V lookup: CDR1 SGHRS, CDR2 YFSETQ. CDR3 length equals 15 residues. Written as DNA, the CDR3 is TGCGCCAGCAGCTTGGCCCCGACGGGGCGGACTGAAGCTTTCTTT. Translation: CASSLAPTGRTEAFF.

The chain is built from TRBV7-9 and TRBJ2-7; D unresolved. Deletions cut 5 bases from V and 2 bases from J, with 10 bases between. The germline gives CDR1 SEHNR, CDR2 FQNEAQ (reference sequence). The CDR3 has 13 amino acids. The CDR3 DNA is TGTGCCAGCAGCCGCCCTATTACCTACGAGCAGTACTTC. Translation gives CASSRPITYEQYF.

The V call is TRBV19, the J call TRBJ1-4, with D possibly being TRBD1 (5 bases). The CDR3 extends over 14 amino acids. Germline V gene data show CDR1 as LNHDA and CDR2 as SQIVND (reference sequence). Trimming cost V 5 bases and J 13 bases, with 20 bases left between them. The CDR3 spells CASSPPGRDGRLFF. DNA of the CDR3: TGTGCCAGTAGTCCCCCGGGCCGGGACGGCCGACTGTTTTTT.

This sequence joins TRBV20-1 and TRBJ2-3; the match to TRBD2 covers 7 bases. J was trimmed by 3 bases and V by 2 bases; bases with no gene match: 5. The CDR3 sequence is 14 residues long. CDR1 is DFQATT and CDR2 is SNEGSKA in the germline V gene (reference sequence). The CDR3 sequence: CSARWREKTDTQYF. The CDR3 bases are TGCAGTGCTAGATGGCGGGAGAAGACAGATACGCAGTATTTT.